This is a list of T cell receptor beta chains from one sample in a study of blood T cell repertoires in COVID-19. Profiling relied on immunoSEQ multiplex PCR, and the TCRdb table lists in-frame clones only, not all of them. The table records nearly 95,000 clones, about 77% of them present only once. Sequencing was performed on peripheral blood. These receptors all come from a human donor in a cohort sampled during active COVID-19. Both conserved end residues are part of each CDR3. The D gene is left open where the match is weak. A row's size may be missing; if present it is once, few, many or a size class.

v_call: TRBV27
j_call: TRBJ2-4
clone_size: -
d_call: -
cdr3_nt: TGTGCCAGCAGTCCCCCGTCCAAAAACATTCAGTACTTC
cdr3_aa: CASSPPSKNIQYF

v_call: TRBV19
j_call: TRBJ2-2
clone_size: -
d_call: -
cdr3_nt: TGTGCCAGTAGTACCGATCGACAGGCCAAGTTAACCGGGGAGCTGTTTTTT
cdr3_aa: CASSTDRQAKLTGELFF

v_call: TRBV2
j_call: TRBJ2-2
clone_size: -
d_call: TRBD1
cdr3_nt: TGTGCCAGCAGCTCACAGGGGACCGGGGAGCTGTTTTTT
cdr3_aa: CASSSQGTGELFF

v_call: TRBV5-8
j_call: TRBJ1-6
clone_size: -
d_call: -
cdr3_nt: TGTGCCAGCAGCTCAACAGGTTCACCCCTCCACTTT
cdr3_aa: CASSSTGSPLHF

v_call: TRBV19
j_call: TRBJ1-4
clone_size: -
d_call: -
cdr3_nt: TGTGCCAGTAGTATAGAGGAGGGCAAAAAACTGTTTTTT
cdr3_aa: CASSIEEGKKLFF

v_call: TRBV4-2
j_call: TRBJ2-7
clone_size: -
d_call: -
cdr3_nt: TGTGCCAGCAGCCAAGCTACTGACAGCGTTACCTACGAGCAGTACTTC
cdr3_aa: CASSQATDSVTYEQYF

v_call: TRBV28
j_call: TRBJ2-1
clone_size: -
d_call: -
cdr3_nt: TGTGCCAGCATCCAGCCCGGGACAAATTACAATGAGCAGTTCTTC
cdr3_aa: CASIQPGTNYNEQFF

v_call: TRBV6-5
j_call: TRBJ1-2
clone_size: -
d_call: TRBD1
cdr3_nt: TGTGCCAGCAGTTTCGACAGGGGAGGACTCTATGGCTACACCTTC
cdr3_aa: CASSFDRGGLYGYTF

v_call: TRBV3-1/TRBV3-2
j_call: TRBJ2-7
clone_size: -
d_call: -
cdr3_nt: TGTGCCAGCAGCCAAGATCAGGGGAACGAGCAGTACTTC
cdr3_aa: CASSQDQGNEQYF

v_call: TRBV29-1
j_call: TRBJ1-2
clone_size: -
d_call: TRBD1
cdr3_nt: TGCAGCGTTGAGGGGACAGGGTCTAACTATGGCTACACCTTC
cdr3_aa: CSVEGTGSNYGYTF

v_call: TRBV18
j_call: TRBJ2-1
clone_size: -
d_call: TRBD2
cdr3_nt: TGTGCCAGCTCAGAAGGACTAGCGGGATTGAATGAGCAGTTCTTC
cdr3_aa: CASSEGLAGLNEQFF

v_call: TRBV7-8
j_call: TRBJ2-2
clone_size: -
d_call: TRBD2
cdr3_nt: TGTGCCAGCACCCGGACTAGCGGTTATAACACCGGGGAGCTGTTTTTT
cdr3_aa: CASTRTSGYNTGELFF

v_call: TRBV27
j_call: TRBJ1-2
clone_size: many
d_call: TRBD1
cdr3_nt: TGTGCCAGCAGTTATGGACAGGGGGCTTCGGTGGATGGCTACACCTTC
cdr3_aa: CASSYGQGASVDGYTF

v_call: TRBV7-3
j_call: TRBJ2-7
clone_size: -
d_call: TRBD1
cdr3_nt: TGTGCCAGCAGCTTGAGAGGGCAGGGGGACTACGAGCAGTACTTC
cdr3_aa: CASSLRGQGDYEQYF

v_call: TRBV4-2
j_call: TRBJ2-1
clone_size: -
d_call: TRBD2
cdr3_nt: TGTGCCAGCAGCCAGGTTGGGAGGGGAGGGAGGAATGAGCAGTTCTTC
cdr3_aa: CASSQVGRGGRNEQFF

v_call: TRBV27
j_call: TRBJ2-7
clone_size: -
d_call: TRBD2
cdr3_nt: TGTGCCAGCAGTTTAACGGGGGGCTACGAGCAGTACTTC
cdr3_aa: CASSLTGGYEQYF

v_call: TRBV10-3
j_call: TRBJ2-1
clone_size: few
d_call: -
cdr3_nt: TGTGCCATCAGTGAATCAGTTGAGCAGTTCTTC
cdr3_aa: CAISESVEQFF

v_call: TRBV30
j_call: TRBJ1-6
clone_size: -
d_call: -
cdr3_nt: TGTGCCTGGACCGGGGGGGGTGTATATTCACCCCTCCACTTT
cdr3_aa: CAWTGGGVYSPLHF

v_call: TRBV6-1
j_call: TRBJ1-1
clone_size: -
d_call: -
cdr3_nt: TGTGCCAGCAGTGAAGACCGTTGGGCCGCCATTGGGAGGAACACTGAAGCTTTCTTT
cdr3_aa: CASSEDRWAAIGRNTEAFF

v_call: TRBV19
j_call: TRBJ2-1
clone_size: -
d_call: TRBD2
cdr3_nt: TGTGCCAGCAGACCAGGGACTAGCGGATACAATGAGCAGTTCTTC
cdr3_aa: CASRPGTSGYNEQFF

v_call: TRBV14
j_call: TRBJ2-1
clone_size: few
d_call: -
cdr3_nt: TGTGCCAGCAGCCGACAGGACTATGAGCAGTTCTTC
cdr3_aa: CASSRQDYEQFF

v_call: TRBV29-1
j_call: TRBJ2-7
clone_size: -
d_call: TRBD1
cdr3_nt: TGCAGCGTTGTTAATAGTTTGGGACAGACCTACGAGCAGTACTTC
cdr3_aa: CSVVNSLGQTYEQYF

v_call: TRBV6-5
j_call: TRBJ2-1
clone_size: -
d_call: TRBD1
cdr3_nt: TGTGCCAGCGGACAGGGGGTTGGTGATGAGCAGTTCTTC
cdr3_aa: CASGQGVGDEQFF

v_call: TRBV27
j_call: TRBJ2-1
clone_size: many
d_call: -
cdr3_nt: TGTGCCAGCAGTTTATCGATTAGGAGCTCCTACAATGAGCAGTTCTTC
cdr3_aa: CASSLSIRSSYNEQFF

v_call: TRBV7-2
j_call: TRBJ2-7
clone_size: -
d_call: TRBD2
cdr3_nt: TGTGCCAGCAGCTTATCGGCTAGCGGGTACTACGAGCAGTACTTC
cdr3_aa: CASSLSASGYYEQYF

v_call: TRBV19
j_call: TRBJ2-3
clone_size: few
d_call: -
cdr3_nt: TGTGCCAGTAGTATGTCGGGGGTCGGAAGAAGCACAGATACGCAGTATTTT
cdr3_aa: CASSMSGVGRSTDTQYF

v_call: TRBV10-1
j_call: TRBJ1-3
clone_size: -
d_call: TRBD1
cdr3_nt: TGCGCCAGCAGAATAAGGACAGGGAGACACATATATTTT
cdr3_aa: CASRIRTGRHIYF

v_call: TRBV29-1
j_call: TRBJ2-3
clone_size: many
d_call: -
cdr3_nt: TGCAGCGTTGAGGGTGGACTTGTCACAGATACGCAGTATTTT
cdr3_aa: CSVEGGLVTDTQYF

v_call: TRBV5-1
j_call: TRBJ2-5
clone_size: -
d_call: TRBD2
cdr3_nt: TGCGCCAGCAGCCCGCCGGGACTAGCGGTGAAGACCCAGTACTTC
cdr3_aa: CASSPPGLAVKTQYF

v_call: TRBV3-1/TRBV3-2
j_call: TRBJ2-5
clone_size: -
d_call: TRBD2
cdr3_nt: TGTGCCAGCAGCACGGGACTAACCGGTCGTCGGGAGACCCAGTACTTC
cdr3_aa: CASSTGLTGRRETQYF

v_call: TRBV7-8
j_call: TRBJ1-2
clone_size: -
d_call: -
cdr3_nt: TGTGCCAGCAGCTTAGAGCGGCAGCTCTATGGCTACACCTTC
cdr3_aa: CASSLERQLYGYTF

v_call: TRBV6-5
j_call: TRBJ2-6
clone_size: -
d_call: -
cdr3_nt: TGTGCCAGCCCTGAGGGCGCTGGGGCCAACGTCCTGACTTTC
cdr3_aa: CASPEGAGANVLTF

v_call: TRBV19
j_call: TRBJ2-5
clone_size: -
d_call: -
cdr3_nt: TGTGCCAGTAGTTCCCAGACAGCCCAAGAGACCCAGTACTTC
cdr3_aa: CASSSQTAQETQYF

v_call: TRBV29-1
j_call: TRBJ2-1
clone_size: -
d_call: -
cdr3_nt: TGCAGCGTCGGGGGTCCCCAGTTGGGCAATGAGCAGTTCTTC
cdr3_aa: CSVGGPQLGNEQFF

v_call: TRBV6-1
j_call: TRBJ1-3
clone_size: -
d_call: -
cdr3_nt: TGTGCCAGCAGTGAAGGAGGGCACACCATATATTTT
cdr3_aa: CASSEGGHTIYF

v_call: TRBV2
j_call: TRBJ2-3
clone_size: -
d_call: -
cdr3_nt: TGTGCCAGCAGTGCACGAGGGGGAGGCACAGATACGCAGTATTTT
cdr3_aa: CASSARGGGTDTQYF

v_call: TRBV7-6
j_call: TRBJ2-7
clone_size: -
d_call: -
cdr3_nt: TGTGCCAGCAGCTTAGTGGCGGGCAGCTCCTACGAGCAGTACTTC
cdr3_aa: CASSLVAGSSYEQYF

v_call: TRBV15
j_call: TRBJ2-6
clone_size: -
d_call: TRBD2
cdr3_nt: TGTGCCACCAGCCGGGAGGGACACCAAGTTCCCCCCGGGGCCAACGTCCTGACTTTC
cdr3_aa: CATSREGHQVPPGANVLTF

v_call: TRBV5-1
j_call: TRBJ2-7
clone_size: -
d_call: TRBD2
cdr3_nt: TGCGCCAGCAGCTTACTAGCGGGAGCCGCCTACGAGCAGTACTTC
cdr3_aa: CASSLLAGAAYEQYF

v_call: TRBV19
j_call: TRBJ1-4
clone_size: -
d_call: TRBD1
cdr3_nt: TGTGCCAGTCGGACAGGAAAAAAACTGTTTTTT
cdr3_aa: CASRTGKKLFF

v_call: TRBV10-1
j_call: TRBJ2-1
clone_size: -
d_call: TRBD1
cdr3_nt: TGCGCCGGGGACAGGGGCTACAATGAGCAGTTCTTC
cdr3_aa: CAGDRGYNEQFF

v_call: TRBV2
j_call: TRBJ2-5
clone_size: -
d_call: -
cdr3_nt: TGTGCCAGCGCCGAAGGGGGTACAGGCGGTCAAGAGACCCAGTACTTC
cdr3_aa: CASAEGGTGGQETQYF

v_call: TRBV6-4
j_call: TRBJ2-1
clone_size: -
d_call: TRBD2
cdr3_nt: TGTGCCAGCAGTTTTAGCGGGAGCGTCATTGGTGAGCAGTTCTTC
cdr3_aa: CASSFSGSVIGEQFF

v_call: TRBV5-8
j_call: TRBJ2-7
clone_size: -
d_call: TRBD1
cdr3_nt: TGTGCCAGCACCCTTCCGCGGACAGGCTCCTACGAGCAGTACTTC
cdr3_aa: CASTLPRTGSYEQYF

v_call: TRBV6-5
j_call: TRBJ2-7
clone_size: -
d_call: TRBD1
cdr3_nt: TGTGCCAGCAGTTACTCGAACAGGGGGAGTTACGAGCAGTACTTC
cdr3_aa: CASSYSNRGSYEQYF